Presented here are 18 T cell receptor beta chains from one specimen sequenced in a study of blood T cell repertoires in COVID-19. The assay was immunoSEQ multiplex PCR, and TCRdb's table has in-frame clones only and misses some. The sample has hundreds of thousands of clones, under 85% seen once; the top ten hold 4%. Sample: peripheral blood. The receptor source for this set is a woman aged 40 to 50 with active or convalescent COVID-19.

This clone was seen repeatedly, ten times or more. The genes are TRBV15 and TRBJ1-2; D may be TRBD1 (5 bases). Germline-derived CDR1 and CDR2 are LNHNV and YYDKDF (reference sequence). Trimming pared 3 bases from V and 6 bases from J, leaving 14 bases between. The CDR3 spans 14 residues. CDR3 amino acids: CATSSNGQGDGYTF. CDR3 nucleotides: TGTGCCACCAGCAGTAACGGGCAGGGTGATGGCTACACCTTC.

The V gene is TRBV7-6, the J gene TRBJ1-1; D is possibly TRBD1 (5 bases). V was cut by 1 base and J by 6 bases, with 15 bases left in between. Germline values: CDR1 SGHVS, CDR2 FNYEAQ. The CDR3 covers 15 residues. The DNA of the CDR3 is TGTGCCAGCAGCTTAGAAGCAGGGAGGAGGTCTGAAGCTTTCTTT. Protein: CASSLEAGRRSEAFF.

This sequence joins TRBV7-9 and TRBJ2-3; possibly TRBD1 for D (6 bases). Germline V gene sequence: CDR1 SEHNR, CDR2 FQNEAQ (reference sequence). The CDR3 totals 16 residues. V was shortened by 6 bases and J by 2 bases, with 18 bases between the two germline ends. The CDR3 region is CASRRIWGRDTDTQYF. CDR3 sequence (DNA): TGTGCCAGCAGACGTATTTGGGGGCGTGACACAGATACGCAGTATTTT.

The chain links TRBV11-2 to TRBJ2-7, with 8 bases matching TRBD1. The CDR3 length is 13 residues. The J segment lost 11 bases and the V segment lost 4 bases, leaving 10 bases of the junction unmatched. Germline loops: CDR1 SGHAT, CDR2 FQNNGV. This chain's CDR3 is CASSSTNRTGKYF. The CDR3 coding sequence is TGTGCCAGCAGCTCGACAAATCGGACAGGGAAGTACTTC.

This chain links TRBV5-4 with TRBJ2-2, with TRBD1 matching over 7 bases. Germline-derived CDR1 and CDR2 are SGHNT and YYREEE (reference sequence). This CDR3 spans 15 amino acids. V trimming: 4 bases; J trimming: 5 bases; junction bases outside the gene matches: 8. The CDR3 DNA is TGTGCCAGCAGCCGCGACAGGGTGGGGACCGGGGAGCTGTTTTTT. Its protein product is CASSRDRVGTGELFF.

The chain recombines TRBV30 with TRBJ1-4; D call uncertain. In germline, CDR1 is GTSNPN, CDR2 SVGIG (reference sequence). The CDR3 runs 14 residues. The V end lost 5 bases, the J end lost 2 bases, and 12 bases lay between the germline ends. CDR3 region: CAWGLGTTNEKLFF. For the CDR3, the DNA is TGTGCCTGGGGCCTAGGTACGACTAATGAAAAACTGTTTTTT.

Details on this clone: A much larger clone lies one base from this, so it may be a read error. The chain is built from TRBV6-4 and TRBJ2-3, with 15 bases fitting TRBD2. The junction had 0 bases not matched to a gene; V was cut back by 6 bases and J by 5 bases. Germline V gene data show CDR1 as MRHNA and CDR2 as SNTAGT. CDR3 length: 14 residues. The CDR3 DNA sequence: TGTGCCAGCAGGGGACTAGCGGGGGGAGATACGCAGTATTTT. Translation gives CASRGLAGGDTQYF.

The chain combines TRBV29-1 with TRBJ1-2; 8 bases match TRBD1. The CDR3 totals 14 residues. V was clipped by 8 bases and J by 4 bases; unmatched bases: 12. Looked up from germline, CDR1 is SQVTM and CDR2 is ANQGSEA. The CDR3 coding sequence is TGCAGCTTTTTACAGGGGGGAGAAACCTATGGCTACACCTTC. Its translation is CSFLQGGETYGYTF.

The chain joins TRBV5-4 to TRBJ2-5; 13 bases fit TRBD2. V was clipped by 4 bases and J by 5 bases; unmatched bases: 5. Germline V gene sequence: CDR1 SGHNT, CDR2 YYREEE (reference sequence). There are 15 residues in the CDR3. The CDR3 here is CASSKGTSGAETQYF. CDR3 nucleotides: TGTGCCAGCAGCAAAGGGACTAGCGGGGCGGAGACCCAGTACTTC. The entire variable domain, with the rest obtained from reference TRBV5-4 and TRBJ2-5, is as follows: ETGVTQSPTHLIKTRGQQVTLRCSSQSGHNTVSWYQQALGQGPQFIFQYYREEENGRGNFPPRFSGLQFPNYSSELNVNALELDDSALYLCASSKGTSGAETQYFGPGTRLLVL.

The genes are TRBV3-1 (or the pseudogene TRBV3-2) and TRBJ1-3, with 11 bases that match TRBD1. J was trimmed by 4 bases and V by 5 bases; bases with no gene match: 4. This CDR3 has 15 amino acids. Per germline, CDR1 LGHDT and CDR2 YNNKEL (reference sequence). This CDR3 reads CASSLGQGAGNTIYF. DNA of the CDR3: TGTGCCAGCAGCTTAGGACAGGGGGCCGGAAACACCATATATTTT.

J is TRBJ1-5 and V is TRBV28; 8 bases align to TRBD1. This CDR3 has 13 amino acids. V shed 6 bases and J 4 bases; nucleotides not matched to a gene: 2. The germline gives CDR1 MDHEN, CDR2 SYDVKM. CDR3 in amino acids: CASRGQANQPQHF. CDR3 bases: TGTGCCAGCAGGGGACAGGCAAATCAGCCCCAGCATTTT.

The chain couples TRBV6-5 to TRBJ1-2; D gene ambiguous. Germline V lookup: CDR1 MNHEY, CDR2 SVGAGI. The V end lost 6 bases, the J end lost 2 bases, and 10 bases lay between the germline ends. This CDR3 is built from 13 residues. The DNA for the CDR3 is TGTGCCAGCAGCCGCACGGGGAACTATGGCTACACCTTC. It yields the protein CASSRTGNYGYTF.

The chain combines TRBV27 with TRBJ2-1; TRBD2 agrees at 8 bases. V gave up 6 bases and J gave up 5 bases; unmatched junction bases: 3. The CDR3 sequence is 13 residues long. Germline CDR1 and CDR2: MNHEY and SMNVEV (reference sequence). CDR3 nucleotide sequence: TGTGCCAGCAGGAGGCGGGGGGACAATGAGCAGTTCTTC. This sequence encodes CASRRRGDNEQFF.

The CDR3 here is CASSTGGDFGTEAFF. Here the CDR3 DNA reads TGCGCCAGCAGTACAGGGGGCGATTTCGGCACTGAAGCTTTCTTT. The chain joins TRBV10-2 to TRBJ1-1; 9 bases are shared with TRBD1. V was clipped by 5 bases and J by 4 bases; unmatched bases: 8. CDR3 length: 15 amino acids. Germline V CDR1 and CDR2: WSHSY, SAAADI.

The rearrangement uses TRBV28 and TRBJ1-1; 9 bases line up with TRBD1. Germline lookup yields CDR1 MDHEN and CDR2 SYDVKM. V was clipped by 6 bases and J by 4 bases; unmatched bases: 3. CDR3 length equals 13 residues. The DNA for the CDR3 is TGTGCCAGCAGAGTGACAGGGGGCACTGAAGCTTTCTTT. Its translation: CASRVTGGTEAFF.

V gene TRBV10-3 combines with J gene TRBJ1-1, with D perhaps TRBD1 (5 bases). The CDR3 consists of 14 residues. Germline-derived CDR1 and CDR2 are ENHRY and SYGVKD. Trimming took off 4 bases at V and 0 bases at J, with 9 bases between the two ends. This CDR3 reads CAISATEMNTEAFF. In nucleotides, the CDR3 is TGTGCCATCAGTGCGACAGAGATGAACACTGAAGCTTTCTTT.

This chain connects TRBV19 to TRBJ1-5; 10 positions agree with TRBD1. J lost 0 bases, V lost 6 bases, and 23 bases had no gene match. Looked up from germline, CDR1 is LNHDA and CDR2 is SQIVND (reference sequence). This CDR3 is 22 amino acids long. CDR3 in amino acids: CASRPSSPFSGTGVYSNQPQHF. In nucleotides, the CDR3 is TGTGCCAGTAGACCAAGCTCGCCGTTTTCCGGGACAGGGGTTTATAGCAATCAGCCCCAGCATTTT. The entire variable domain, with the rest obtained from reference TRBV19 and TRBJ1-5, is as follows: DGGITQSPKYLFRKEGQNVTLSCEQNLNHDAMYWYRQDPGQGLRLIYYSQIVNDFQKGDIAEGYSVSREKKESFPLTVTSAQKNPTAFYLCASRPSSPFSGTGVYSNQPQHFGDGTRLSIL.

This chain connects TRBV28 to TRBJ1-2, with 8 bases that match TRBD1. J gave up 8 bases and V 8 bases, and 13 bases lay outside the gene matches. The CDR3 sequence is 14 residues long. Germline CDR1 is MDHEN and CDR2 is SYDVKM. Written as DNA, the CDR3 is TGTGCCAGCCTCCCCTCGACAGGGGAATGGGGCTACACCTTC. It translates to CASLPSTGEWGYTF.